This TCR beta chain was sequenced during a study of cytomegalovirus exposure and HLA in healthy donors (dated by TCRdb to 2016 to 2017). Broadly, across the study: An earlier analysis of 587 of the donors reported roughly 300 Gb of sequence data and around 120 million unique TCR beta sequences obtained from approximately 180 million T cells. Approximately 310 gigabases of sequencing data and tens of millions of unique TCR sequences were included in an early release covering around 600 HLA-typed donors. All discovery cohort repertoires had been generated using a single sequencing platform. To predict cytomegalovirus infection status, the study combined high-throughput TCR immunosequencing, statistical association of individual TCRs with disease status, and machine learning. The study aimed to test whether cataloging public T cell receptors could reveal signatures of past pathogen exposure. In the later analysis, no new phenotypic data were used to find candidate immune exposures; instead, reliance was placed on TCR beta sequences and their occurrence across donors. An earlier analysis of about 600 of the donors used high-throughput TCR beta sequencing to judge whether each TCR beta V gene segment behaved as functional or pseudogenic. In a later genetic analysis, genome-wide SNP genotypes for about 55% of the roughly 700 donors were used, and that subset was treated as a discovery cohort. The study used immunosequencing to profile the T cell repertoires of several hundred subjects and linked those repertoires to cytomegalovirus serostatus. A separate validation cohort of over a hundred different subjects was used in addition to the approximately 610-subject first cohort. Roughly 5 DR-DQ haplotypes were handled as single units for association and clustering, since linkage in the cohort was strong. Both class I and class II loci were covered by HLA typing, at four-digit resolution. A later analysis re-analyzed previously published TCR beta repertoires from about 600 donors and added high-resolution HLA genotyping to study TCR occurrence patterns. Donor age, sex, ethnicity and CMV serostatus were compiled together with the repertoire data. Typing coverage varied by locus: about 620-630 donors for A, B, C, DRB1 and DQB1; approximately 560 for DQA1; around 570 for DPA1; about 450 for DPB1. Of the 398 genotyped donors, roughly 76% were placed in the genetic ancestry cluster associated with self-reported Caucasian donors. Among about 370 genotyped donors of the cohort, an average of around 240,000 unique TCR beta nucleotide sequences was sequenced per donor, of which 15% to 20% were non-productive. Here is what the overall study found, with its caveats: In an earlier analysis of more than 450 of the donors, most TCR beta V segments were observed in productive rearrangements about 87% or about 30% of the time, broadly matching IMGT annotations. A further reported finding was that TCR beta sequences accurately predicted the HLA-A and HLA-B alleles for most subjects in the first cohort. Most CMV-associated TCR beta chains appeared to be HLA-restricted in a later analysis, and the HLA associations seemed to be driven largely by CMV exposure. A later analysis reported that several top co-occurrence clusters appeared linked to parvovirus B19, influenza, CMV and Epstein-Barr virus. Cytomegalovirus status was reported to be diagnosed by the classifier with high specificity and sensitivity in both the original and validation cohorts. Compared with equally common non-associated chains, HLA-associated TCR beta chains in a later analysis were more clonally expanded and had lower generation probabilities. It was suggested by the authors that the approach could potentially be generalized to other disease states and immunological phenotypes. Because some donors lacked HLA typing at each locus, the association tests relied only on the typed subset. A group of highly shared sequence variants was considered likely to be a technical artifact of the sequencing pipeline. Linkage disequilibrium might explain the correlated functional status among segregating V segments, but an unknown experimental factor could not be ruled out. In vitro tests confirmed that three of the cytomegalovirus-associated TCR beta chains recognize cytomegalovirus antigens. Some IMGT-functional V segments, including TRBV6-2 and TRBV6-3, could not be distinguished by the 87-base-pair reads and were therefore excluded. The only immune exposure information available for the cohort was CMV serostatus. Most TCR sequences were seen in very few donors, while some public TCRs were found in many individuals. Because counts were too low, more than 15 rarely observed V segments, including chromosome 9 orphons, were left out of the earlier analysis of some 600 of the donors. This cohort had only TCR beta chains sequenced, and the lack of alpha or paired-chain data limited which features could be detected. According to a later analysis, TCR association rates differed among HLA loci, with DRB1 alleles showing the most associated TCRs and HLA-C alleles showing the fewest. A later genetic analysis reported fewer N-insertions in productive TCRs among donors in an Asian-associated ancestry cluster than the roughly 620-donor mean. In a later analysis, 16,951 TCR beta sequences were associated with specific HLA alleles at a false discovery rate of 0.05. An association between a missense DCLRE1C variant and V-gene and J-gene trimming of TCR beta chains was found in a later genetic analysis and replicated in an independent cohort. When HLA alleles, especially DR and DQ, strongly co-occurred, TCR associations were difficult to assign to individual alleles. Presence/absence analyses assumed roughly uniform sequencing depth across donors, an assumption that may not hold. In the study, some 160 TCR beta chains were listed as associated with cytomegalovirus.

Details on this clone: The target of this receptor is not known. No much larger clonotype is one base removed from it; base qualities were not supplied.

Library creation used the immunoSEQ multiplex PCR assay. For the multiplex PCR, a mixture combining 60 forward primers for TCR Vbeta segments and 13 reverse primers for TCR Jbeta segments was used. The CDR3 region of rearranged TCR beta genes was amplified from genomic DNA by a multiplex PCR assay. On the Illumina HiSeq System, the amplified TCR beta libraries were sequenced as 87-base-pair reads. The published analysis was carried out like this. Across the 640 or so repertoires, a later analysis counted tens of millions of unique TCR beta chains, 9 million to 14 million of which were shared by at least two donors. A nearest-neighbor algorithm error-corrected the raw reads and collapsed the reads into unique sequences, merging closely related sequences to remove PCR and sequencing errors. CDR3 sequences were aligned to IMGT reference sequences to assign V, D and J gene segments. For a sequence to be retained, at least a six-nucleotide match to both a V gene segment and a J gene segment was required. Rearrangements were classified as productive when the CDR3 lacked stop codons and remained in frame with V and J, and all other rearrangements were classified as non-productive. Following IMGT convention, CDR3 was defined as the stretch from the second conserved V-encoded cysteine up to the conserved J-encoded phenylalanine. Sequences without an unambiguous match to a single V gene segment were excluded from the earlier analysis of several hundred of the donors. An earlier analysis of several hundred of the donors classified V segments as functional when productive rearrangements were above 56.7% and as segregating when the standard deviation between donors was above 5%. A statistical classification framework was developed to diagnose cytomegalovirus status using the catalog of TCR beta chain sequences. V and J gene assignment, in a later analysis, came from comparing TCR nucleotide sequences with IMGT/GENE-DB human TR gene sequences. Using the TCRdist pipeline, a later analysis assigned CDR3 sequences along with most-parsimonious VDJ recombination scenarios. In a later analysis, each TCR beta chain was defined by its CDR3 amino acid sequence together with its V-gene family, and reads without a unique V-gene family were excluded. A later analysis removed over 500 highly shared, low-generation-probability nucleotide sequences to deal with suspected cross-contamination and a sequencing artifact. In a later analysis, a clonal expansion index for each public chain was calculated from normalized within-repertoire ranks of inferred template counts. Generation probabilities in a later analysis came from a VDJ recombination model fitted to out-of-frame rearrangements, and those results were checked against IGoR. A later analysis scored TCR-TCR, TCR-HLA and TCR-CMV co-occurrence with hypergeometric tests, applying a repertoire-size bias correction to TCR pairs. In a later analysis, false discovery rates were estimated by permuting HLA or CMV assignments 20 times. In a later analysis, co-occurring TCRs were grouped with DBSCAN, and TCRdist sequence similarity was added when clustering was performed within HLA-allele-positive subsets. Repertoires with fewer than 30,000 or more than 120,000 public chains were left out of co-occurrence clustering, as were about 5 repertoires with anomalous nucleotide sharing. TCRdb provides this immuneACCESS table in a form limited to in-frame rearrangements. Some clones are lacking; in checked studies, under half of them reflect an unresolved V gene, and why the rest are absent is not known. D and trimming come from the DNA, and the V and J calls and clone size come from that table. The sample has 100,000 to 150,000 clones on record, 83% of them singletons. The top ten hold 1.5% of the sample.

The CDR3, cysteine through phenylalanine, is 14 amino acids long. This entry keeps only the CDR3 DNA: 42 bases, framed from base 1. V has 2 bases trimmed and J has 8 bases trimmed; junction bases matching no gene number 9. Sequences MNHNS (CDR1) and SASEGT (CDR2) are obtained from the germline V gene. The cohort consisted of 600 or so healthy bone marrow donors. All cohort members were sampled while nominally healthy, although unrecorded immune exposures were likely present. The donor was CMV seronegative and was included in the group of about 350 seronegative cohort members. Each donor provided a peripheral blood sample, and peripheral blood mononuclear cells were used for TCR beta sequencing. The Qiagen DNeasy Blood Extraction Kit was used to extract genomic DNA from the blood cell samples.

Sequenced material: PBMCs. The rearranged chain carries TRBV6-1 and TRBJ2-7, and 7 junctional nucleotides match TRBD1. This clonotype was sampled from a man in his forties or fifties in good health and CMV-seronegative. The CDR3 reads CASSESGQGVQQYF. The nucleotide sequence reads TGTGCCAGCAGTGAATCTGGCCAGGGGGTGCAGCAGTACTTC.